At least ten counts were recorded for the clone carrying this T cell receptor (beta chain). Its target is not known. The data are from a study of early T cells in non-severe SARS-CoV-2 infection. In the study overall: Unsorted whole-blood RNA was sequenced in bulk, leaving chains unpaired. Whole-study findings and limits: Private and CD4 specificities were missed by VDJdb matching, which favored anti-spike CD8 responses.

Molecules of cDNA were individually given unique molecular identifiers that were attached to them. Each CDR3 protein gets one entry after TCRdb re-called the 5' RACE reads with MiXCR. The sample includes tens of thousands of distinct CDR3 sequences, roughly 15% seen only once; the top ten take around 3.6%. Trimming stripped 4 bases from V and 2 bases from J, with 15 bases between. The CDR3 runs to 15 residues. Germline CDR1 reads SGHAT; CDR2 reads FQNNGV. The material was whole blood, obtained at baseline. The receptor was isolated from an adult who was a healthcare worker with PCR-confirmed SARS-CoV-2 infection or an uninfected control (not recorded which). V is TRBV11-2 and J is TRBJ2-7, with D perhaps being TRBD1 or TRBD2 (5 bases each). The CDR3 DNA follows: TGTGCCAGCAGCTGGAAGCCGGGACCGGCCTACGAGCAGTACTTC. Protein: CASSWKPGPAYEQYF.